The 17 T cell receptor beta chains below were found in one sample sequenced in a study of blood T cell repertoires in COVID-19. TCRdb keeps only in-frame clones here, not all; method: immunoSEQ multiplex PCR. Of roughly 57,000 clones listed, approximately 91% are singletons. Sequences were obtained from peripheral blood. All receptors come from a human donor in a cohort sampled during active COVID-19.

This clone was detected only once. The chain combines TRBV12-3 or TRBV12-4 with TRBJ1-2; D ambiguous. The CDR3 loop spans 13 amino acids. V was pared by 1 base and J by 2 bases, with 5 bases between. This chain's CDR3 is CASSLGRNYGYTF. The CDR3 bases are TGTGCCAGCAGTTTAGGCAGAAACTATGGCTACACCTTC.

This clone was seen a single time. The chain employs TRBV27 and TRBJ2-1; 12 bases are a match to TRBD2. Germline V gene data show CDR1 as MNHEY and CDR2 as SMNVEV (reference sequence). After removal of 4 bases from V and 8 bases from J, the junction contained 6 bases not matched to a gene. This CDR3 spans 15 amino acids. The CDR3 spells CASSSGLAGRHEQFF. DNA for the CDR3: TGTGCCAGCAGTTCCGGACTAGCGGGGAGGCATGAGCAGTTCTTC.

The rearrangement uses TRBV5-1 and TRBJ2-3; TRBD1 agrees at 8 bases. V lost 8 bases, J lost 0 bases, and 8 bases stayed unmatched. In germline, CDR1 is SGHRS, CDR2 YFSETQ. CDR3 size: 15 residues. This CDR3 reads CASRRQGRSTDTQYF. DNA for the CDR3: TGCGCCAGTCGAAGACAGGGGAGGAGCACAGATACGCAGTATTTT.

This chain joins TRBV7-2 and TRBJ2-7; no reliable D call. The CDR3 runs 13 residues. Germline-derived CDR1 and CDR2 are SGHTA and FQGNSA. Trimming took 8 bases from V and 6 from J, leaving 17 bases between them. DNA for the CDR3: TGTGCCAGCTCTTCGACGCCATCGGGCGAGCAGTACGTC. Translated, it gives CASSSTPSGEQYV.

This clone was observed once. V and J are TRBV9 and TRBJ1-1; D unclear. The CDR3 extends over 15 amino acids. The ends were cut back, 2 bases at V and 0 bases at J, with 11 bases in the middle. CDR1 and CDR2 (germline): SGDLS, YYNGEE. The CDR3 sequence: CASSVQVDLNTEAFF. Here the CDR3 DNA reads TGTGCCAGCAGCGTGCAGGTTGATCTGAACACTGAAGCTTTCTTT.

This clone was seen a single time. V usage is TRBV9 and J usage is TRBJ2-1; D gene uncertain. The V end was cut by 1 base, the J end by 4 bases, with 15 bases between. The CDR3 is made up of 16 amino acids. Looked up from germline, CDR1 is SGDLS and CDR2 is YYNGEE. CDR3: CASSVSSQYFYNEQFF. CDR3 coding DNA: TGTGCCAGCAGCGTATCTAGTCAGTACTTTTACAATGAGCAGTTCTTC.

The V and J genes are TRBV3-1 (or the pseudogene TRBV3-2) and TRBJ2-7, with D perhaps TRBD2 (6 bases). Trimming removed 4 bases from V and 5 bases from J, with 18 bases in between. The CDR3 covers 15 residues. CDR1 and CDR2 from the germline V gene are LGHDT and YNNKEL (reference sequence). This CDR3 is CASSPQRADQHEQYF. CDR3 coding DNA: TGTGCCAGCAGCCCCCAGCGGGCTGACCAGCACGAGCAGTACTTC.

This chain links TRBV30 with TRBJ1-1; weak D call: TRBD1 (6 bases). V was shortened by 2 bases and J by 5 bases, with 15 bases between the two germline ends. Looked up from germline, CDR1 is GTSNPN and CDR2 is SVGIG (reference sequence). The CDR3 totals 14 residues. The CDR3 spells CAWSYGTSLTEAFF. The CDR3 nucleotides read TGTGCCTGGAGTTACGGGACAAGTCTGACTGAAGCTTTCTTT.

This chain joins TRBV30 and TRBJ1-6; 7 bases are shared with TRBD1. CDR1 and CDR2 from the germline V gene are GTSNPN and SVGIG (reference sequence). This CDR3 comprises 14 residues. V lost 2 bases and J lost 7; bases outside the gene matches: 5. The CDR3 region is CAWSQDRKNSPLHF. CDR3 nucleotides: TGTGCCTGGAGTCAGGACAGGAAAAATTCACCCCTCCACTTT. The complete variable domain, with remaining parts taken from reference TRBV30 and TRBJ1-6, reads SQTIHQWPATLVQPVGSPLSLECTVEGTSNPNLYWYRQAAGRGLQLLFYSVGIGQISSEVPQNLSASRPQDRQFILSSKKLLLSDSGFYLCAWSQDRKNSPLHFGNGTRLTVT.

This chain joins TRBV23-1 and TRBJ2-7, with 8 bases aligning to TRBD2. TRBV23-1 is marked as an open reading frame, function uncertain. This CDR3 contains 16 residues. J was trimmed by 0 bases and V by 0 bases; bases with no gene match: 4. CDR3 DNA sequence: TGCGCCAGCAGTCAATCAGCGGGGGCTAACTCCTACGAGCAGTACGTC. The encoded protein is CASSQSAGANSYEQYV.

This sequence joins TRBV6-5 and TRBJ1-1; 9 nucleotides agree with TRBD1. CDR3 length: 13 residues. CDR1 and CDR2 from the germline V gene are MNHEY and SVGAGI. V gave up 4 bases and J gave up 3 bases; unmatched junction bases: 0. The CDR3 sequence is CASSWTGDTEAFF. For the CDR3, the DNA is TGTGCCAGCAGTTGGACAGGGGACACTGAAGCTTTCTTT.

The chain has TRBV27 and TRBJ2-5, with TRBD2 identical over 8 bases. The CDR3 totals 13 residues. Germline V gene sequence: CDR1 MNHEY, CDR2 SMNVEV (reference sequence). V gave up 7 bases and J gave up 4 bases; unmatched junction bases: 5. CDR3 sequence reads: CASNKRGRETQYF. The CDR3 DNA follows: TGTGCCAGCAATAAGCGGGGGAGAGAGACCCAGTACTTC.

The gene calls are TRBV18 and TRBJ2-1; D possibly corresponds to TRBD1 (6 bases). This CDR3 comprises 14 residues. The germline gives CDR1 KGHSH, CDR2 LQKENI. The V end was cut by 0 bases, the J end by 4 bases, with 7 bases between. The CDR3 protein is CASSPPDRYNEQFF. As DNA, the CDR3 is TGTGCCAGCTCACCACCCGACAGGTACAATGAGCAGTTCTTC.

This clone was detected only once. The chain is built from TRBV24-1 and TRBJ1-2, with 7 bases fitting TRBD1. V was pared by 3 bases and J by 8 bases, with 5 bases of the junction left unmatched. The CDR3 extends over 13 amino acids. Germline V gene lookup returns CDR1 KGHDR and CDR2 SFDVKD. Here the CDR3 reads CATSDGNRGGYTF. CDR3 nucleotide sequence: TGTGCCACCAGTGATGGAAACAGGGGCGGCTACACCTTC.

The chain carries TRBV7-2 and TRBJ1-6; maybe TRBD1 (5 bases). The CDR3 consists of 13 residues. Germline V lookup: CDR1 SGHTA, CDR2 FQGNSA. Trimming took 5 bases from V and 10 from J, leaving 12 bases between them. CDR3: CASSPGGSSPLHF. As DNA, the CDR3 is TGTGCCAGCAGCCCCGGGGGATCATCACCCCTCCACTTT.

This clone was seen only a few times. The chain carries TRBV7-2 and TRBJ2-5; 10 bases match TRBD2. Looked up from germline, CDR1 is SGHTA and CDR2 is FQGNSA. The CDR3 has 17 amino acids. Trimming at V came to 1 base and at J to 2 bases, leaving 7 bases not matched to a gene. The CDR3 DNA is TGTGCCAGCAGCTTAGACAGGCCACTAGCGGGGCAAGAGACCCAGTACTTC. Translated: CASSLDRPLAGQETQYF.

The rearrangement links TRBV11-2 to TRBJ2-2; 10 bases align to TRBD2. CDR1 is SGHAT and CDR2 is FQNNGV in the germline V gene. This CDR3 is built from 16 residues. Trimming cost V 3 bases and J 8 bases; bases outside gene matches: 9. In DNA, the CDR3 is TGTGCCAGCAGCTTCAGCGCTAGCGGGGGAGGTGGGGAGCTGTTTTTT. It codes for CASSFSASGGGGELFF.